This is a list of T cell receptor beta chains from one sample in a study of blood T cell repertoires in COVID-19. Profiling relied on immunoSEQ multiplex PCR, and the TCRdb table lists in-frame clones only, not all of them. The table lists approximately 310,000 clones, roughly 84% of them singletons, with 1% in the top ten. Sequencing was carried out using peripheral blood. The source is a man between 50 and 59 years old with active or convalescent COVID-19. The CDR3 runs from the conserved cysteine through the conserved F or W. A D gene is named only where the DNA matches it firmly. Clone size, where shown, is once, few, many, or a class for clones that have expanded.

abundance: -
len: 16
j_gene: TRBJ1-5
d_gene: -
v_gene: TRBV3-1/TRBV3-2
CDR3aa: CASSQDLTPSNQPQHF
CDR3nt: TGTGCCAGCAGCCAAGATCTCACACCCAGCAATCAGCCCCAGCATTTT

abundance: -
len: 13
j_gene: TRBJ2-1
d_gene: -
v_gene: TRBV10-3
CDR3aa: CAIATSSYNEQFF
CDR3nt: TGTGCCATCGCTACGAGCTCCTACAATGAGCAGTTCTTC

abundance: -
len: 15
j_gene: TRBJ2-1
d_gene: TRBD1
v_gene: TRBV5-6
CDR3aa: CASSLFDRGYNEQFF
CDR3nt: TGTGCCAGCAGCTTGTTCGACAGGGGCTACAATGAGCAGTTCTTC

abundance: -
len: 15
j_gene: TRBJ1-2
d_gene: -
v_gene: TRBV5-4
CDR3aa: CASSSGGRVDYGYTF
CDR3nt: TGTGCCAGCAGCTCGGGTGGCAGGGTGGACTATGGCTACACCTTC

abundance: once
len: 15
j_gene: TRBJ1-6
d_gene: -
v_gene: TRBV2
CDR3aa: CASSNQGAYNSPLHF
CDR3nt: TGTGCCAGCAGTAACCAGGGTGCCTATAATTCACCCCTCCACTTT

abundance: -
len: 15
j_gene: TRBJ2-3
d_gene: -
v_gene: TRBV4-3
CDR3aa: CASSQDTVSTDTQYF
CDR3nt: TGCGCCAGCAGCCAAGACACGGTCAGCACAGATACGCAGTATTTT

abundance: -
len: 16
j_gene: TRBJ1-2
d_gene: TRBD1
v_gene: TRBV27
CDR3aa: CASSLNFRGRNYGYTF
CDR3nt: TGTGCCAGCAGTTTAAATTTCAGGGGGCGGAACTATGGCTACACCTTC

abundance: -
len: 17
j_gene: TRBJ2-3
d_gene: TRBD2
v_gene: TRBV5-6
CDR3aa: CASSTGLAGGLTDTQYF
CDR3nt: TGTGCCAGCAGCACGGGACTAGCGGGGGGCCTTACAGATACGCAGTATTTT

abundance: -
len: 14
j_gene: TRBJ2-3
d_gene: TRBD1
v_gene: TRBV5-4
CDR3aa: CASSPTGPTDTQYF
CDR3nt: TGTGCCAGCAGCCCGACAGGGCCCACAGATACGCAGTATTTT

abundance: -
len: 14
j_gene: TRBJ2-7
d_gene: TRBD2
v_gene: TRBV20-1
CDR3aa: CSASGLADAYEQYF
CDR3nt: TGCAGTGCTAGTGGACTAGCGGACGCCTACGAGCAGTACTTC

abundance: -
len: 14
j_gene: TRBJ2-3
d_gene: -
v_gene: TRBV19
CDR3aa: CASSDGTVTDTQYF
CDR3nt: TGTGCCAGTAGTGACGGGACTGTAACAGATACGCAGTATTTT

abundance: -
len: 15
j_gene: TRBJ1-3
d_gene: -
v_gene: TRBV6-5
CDR3aa: CASSSVRSSGNTIYF
CDR3nt: TGTGCCAGTTCTTCGGTGCGTAGCTCTGGAAACACCATATATTTT

abundance: -
len: 17
j_gene: TRBJ1-3
d_gene: -
v_gene: TRBV4-2
CDR3aa: CASSQEKGVVSGNTIYF
CDR3nt: TGTGCCAGCAGCCAAGAGAAGGGAGTAGTCTCTGGAAACACCATATATTTT

abundance: -
len: 14
j_gene: TRBJ1-4
d_gene: -
v_gene: TRBV2
CDR3aa: CASSLGMGSEKLFF
CDR3nt: TGTGCCAGCAGCCTCGGGATGGGGAGTGAAAAACTGTTTTTT

abundance: -
len: 17
j_gene: TRBJ1-1
d_gene: TRBD1
v_gene: TRBV3-1/TRBV3-2
CDR3aa: CASSQEPGQGGNTEAFF
CDR3nt: TGTGCCAGCAGCCAAGAACCGGGACAGGGAGGAAACACTGAAGCTTTCTTT

abundance: -
len: 14
j_gene: TRBJ2-2
d_gene: -
v_gene: TRBV24-1
CDR3aa: CATSNTANTGELFF
CDR3nt: TGTGCCACCAGTAACACCGCGAACACCGGGGAGCTGTTTTTT

abundance: -
len: 13
j_gene: TRBJ1-5
d_gene: -
v_gene: TRBV30
CDR3aa: CAWSAQGNQPQHF
CDR3nt: TGTGCCTGGAGTGCTCAGGGGAATCAGCCCCAGCATTTT

abundance: -
len: 18
j_gene: TRBJ2-1
d_gene: -
v_gene: TRBV27
CDR3aa: CASSKAPGREISYNEQFF
CDR3nt: TGTGCCAGCAGTAAGGCCCCCGGGCGGGAAATTTCTTACAATGAGCAGTTCTTC

abundance: -
len: 14
j_gene: TRBJ2-5
d_gene: -
v_gene: TRBV18
CDR3aa: CASSPRNRGETQYF
CDR3nt: TGTGCCAGCTCACCACGGAACCGGGGGGAGACCCAGTACTTC

abundance: -
len: 15
j_gene: TRBJ2-2
d_gene: -
v_gene: TRBV18
CDR3aa: CASSPLTRSTGELFF
CDR3nt: TGTGCCAGCTCACCACTAACTAGATCGACCGGGGAGCTGTTTTTT

abundance: -
len: 15
j_gene: TRBJ1-6
d_gene: TRBD1
v_gene: TRBV19
CDR3aa: CARYEDRQPNSPLHF
CDR3nt: TGTGCCCGATACGAGGACAGGCAGCCCAATTCACCCCTCCACTTT

abundance: -
len: 15
j_gene: TRBJ1-1
d_gene: TRBD1
v_gene: TRBV7-9
CDR3aa: CASSLGTGGLTEAFF
CDR3nt: TGTGCCAGCAGCTTAGGGACAGGGGGCTTGACTGAAGCTTTCTTT

abundance: few
len: 15
j_gene: TRBJ2-2
d_gene: -
v_gene: TRBV9
CDR3aa: CASSVLGGNTGELFF
CDR3nt: TGTGCCAGCAGCGTACTGGGGGGGAACACCGGGGAGCTGTTTTTT

abundance: -
len: 13
j_gene: TRBJ2-5
d_gene: TRBD1
v_gene: TRBV2
CDR3aa: CASSEDRGETQYF
CDR3nt: TGTGCCAGCAGCGAAGACAGGGGTGAGACCCAGTACTTC

abundance: few
len: 15
j_gene: TRBJ2-7
d_gene: -
v_gene: TRBV6-5
CDR3aa: CASRPDRSSSYEQYF
CDR3nt: TGTGCCAGCAGACCAGACAGGTCCAGCTCCTACGAGCAGTACTTC

abundance: -
len: 12
j_gene: TRBJ1-1
d_gene: -
v_gene: TRBV12-3/TRBV12-4
CDR3aa: CASSSIYSEAFF
CDR3nt: TGTGCCAGCAGTTCCATCTACAGTGAAGCTTTCTTT

abundance: few
len: 16
j_gene: TRBJ1-3
d_gene: -
v_gene: TRBV21-1
CDR3aa: CASSKATGGAGNTIYF
CDR3nt: TGTGCCAGCAGCAAAGCTACAGGGGGCGCTGGAAACACCATATATTTT

abundance: -
len: 13
j_gene: TRBJ1-2
d_gene: -
v_gene: TRBV18
CDR3aa: CASSPGGNYGYTF
CDR3nt: TGTGCCAGCTCACCCGGGGGAAACTATGGCTACACCTTC

abundance: -
len: 16
j_gene: TRBJ1-1
d_gene: -
v_gene: TRBV5-1
CDR3aa: CASSLSVGNREAEAFF
CDR3nt: TGCGCCAGCAGCTTGTCAGTGGGAAACAGGGAAGCTGAAGCTTTCTTT

abundance: -
len: 13
j_gene: TRBJ1-6
d_gene: -
v_gene: TRBV5-6
CDR3aa: CASSLDHDSPLHF
CDR3nt: TGTGCCAGCAGCTTGGATCATGATTCACCCCTCCACTTT

abundance: once
len: 15
j_gene: TRBJ1-3
d_gene: TRBD1
v_gene: TRBV6-5
CDR3aa: CASRPGTGGRNTIYF
CDR3nt: TGTGCCAGCAGACCCGGGACAGGAGGTCGAAACACCATATATTTT

abundance: -
len: 15
j_gene: TRBJ1-1
d_gene: -
v_gene: TRBV4-1
CDR3aa: CASSQDNGNGREAFF
CDR3nt: TGCGCCAGCAGCCAAGATAACGGGAATGGCCGTGAAGCTTTCTTT

abundance: once
len: 13
j_gene: TRBJ1-4
d_gene: -
v_gene: TRBV4-1
CDR3aa: CASSHGSNEKLFF
CDR3nt: TGCGCCAGCAGCCACGGTAGTAATGAAAAACTGTTTTTT

abundance: -
len: 18
j_gene: TRBJ2-1
d_gene: TRBD2
v_gene: TRBV11-2
CDR3aa: CASSSRPGTSGRAREQFF
CDR3nt: TGTGCCAGCAGCTCCAGACCCGGGACTAGCGGGAGGGCCAGAGAGCAGTTCTTC

abundance: -
len: 15
j_gene: TRBJ1-5
d_gene: -
v_gene: TRBV18
CDR3aa: CASSPTTLSNQPQHF
CDR3nt: TGTGCCAGCTCACCGACGACATTGAGCAATCAGCCCCAGCATTTT

abundance: -
len: 15
j_gene: TRBJ2-2
d_gene: -
v_gene: TRBV28
CDR3aa: CASSSAGLNTGELFF
CDR3nt: TGTGCCAGCAGTTCCGCGGGCCTGAACACCGGGGAGCTGTTTTTT

abundance: -
len: 14
j_gene: TRBJ2-1
d_gene: -
v_gene: TRBV28
CDR3aa: CASMAGLPYNEQFF
CDR3nt: TGTGCCAGCATGGCGGGCTTGCCCTACAATGAGCAGTTCTTC

abundance: -
len: 14
j_gene: TRBJ1-5
d_gene: -
v_gene: TRBV28
CDR3aa: CASNSQGINQPQHF
CDR3nt: TGTGCCAGCAACTCACAGGGTATCAATCAGCCCCAGCATTTT

abundance: -
len: 15
j_gene: TRBJ1-1
d_gene: TRBD1
v_gene: TRBV27
CDR3aa: CASSQGQGSSFEAFF
CDR3nt: TGTGCCAGCAGTCAGGGACAGGGATCGAGCTTTGAAGCTTTCTTT

abundance: -
len: 20
j_gene: TRBJ1-1
d_gene: -
v_gene: TRBV15
CDR3aa: CATSRVAPYGDFMMNTEAFF
CDR3nt: TGTGCCACCAGCAGAGTAGCTCCCTACGGTGACTTTATGATGAACACTGAAGCTTTCTTT

abundance: -
len: 11
j_gene: TRBJ1-2
d_gene: -
v_gene: TRBV30
CDR3aa: CAWMGLYGYTF
CDR3nt: TGTGCCTGGATGGGCCTCTATGGCTACACCTTC

abundance: -
len: 13
j_gene: TRBJ2-7
d_gene: TRBD1
v_gene: TRBV10-2
CDR3aa: CASTEGQGYEQYF
CDR3nt: TGCGCCAGCACAGAGGGACAGGGTTACGAGCAGTACTTC